The clone carrying this TCR beta chain has more than one count but fewer than ten. What it binds is unknown. This specimen comes from a study of Graves' ophthalmopathy and Graves' hyperthyroidism. Study-wide findings and caveats: Detection in blood was also observed for most expanded thyroid clonotypes above 0.001 frequency.

Transcripts of RNA were the source for amplifying TCR beta CDR3 regions. Investigators did first-round RT-PCR with HTBI primers, then second-round multiplex PCR. MiXCR was run by TCRdb on the multiplex PCR reads, yielding one entry per CDR3 protein. The table shows 230,000 or so distinct CDR3 sequences, with around 50% occurring only once. The diagnosis combined clinical symptoms, thyroxine, TRAb, thyroid ultrasound and orbital computed tomography scans. Fresh peripheral blood (over 9.5 ml) yielded the PBMCs. Germline values: CDR1 DFQATT, CDR2 SNEGSKA (reference sequence). The V end lost 1 base, the J end lost 0 bases, and 3 bases lay between the germline ends. The CDR3 consists of 12 residues.

Sequencing input: peripheral blood. The sequence derives from an adult man with Graves' ophthalmopathy. This chain joins TRBV20-1 and TRBJ2-5; no clear D. The CDR3 DNA is TGCAGTGCTAGAGTGTACCAAGAGACCCAGTACTTC. Translating gives CSARVYQETQYF.